Listed below are T cell receptor beta chains from one sample, sequenced in a study of CD8 T cells in ankylosing spondylitis. TCRdb itself ran the 5' RACE reads through MiXCR, one entry per CDR3 protein. The sample has about 52,000 distinct CDR3 sequences; 6.5% to 9% are singletons. The material sequenced was blood, either unsorted or a sorted T cell fraction (not recorded which). The receptors were gathered from a female donor with ankylosing spondylitis or in good health (not recorded which). CDR3s include the opening cysteine and the closing phenylalanine or tryptophan. A D gene is named only where the DNA matches it firmly. Some rows have no size entry. The others give once, few or many, or a class for an expanded clone.

d_gene	len	j_gene	v_gene	abundance	CDR3nt	CDR3aa
NA	16	TRBJ2-1	TRBV6-4	many	TGTGCCAGCAGTGTGGAGGCTAGGGGGGGGCGCAATGAGCAGTTCTTC	CASSVEARGGRNEQFF
NA	14	TRBJ2-7	TRBV12-3/TRBV12-4	many	TGTGCCAGCAGTTTAGGGGGCAGGCTGTACGAGCAGTACTTC	CASSLGGRLYEQYF
NA	11	TRBJ2-1	TRBV20-1	medium-sized	TGCAGTGCCCAGACCGACGATGAGCAGTTCTTC	CSAQTDDEQFF
NA	11	TRBJ2-1	TRBV20-1	many	TGCAGTGCTTATCTCTACAATGAGCAGTTCTTC	CSAYLYNEQFF
NA	15	TRBJ2-5	TRBV18	many	TGTGCCAGCTCACCACCGCTATCGAACCAAGAGACCCAGTACTTC	CASSPPLSNQETQYF
TRBD2	13	TRBJ2-1	TRBV12-3/TRBV12-4	many	TGTGCCAGCAACCTAGCGGGGCCAAATGAGCAGTTCTTC	CASNLAGPNEQFF
TRBD1	17	TRBJ1-4	TRBV29-1	many	TGCAGCGTTGGTTCATACCGACCCGGACAGGGAAACGAAAAACTGTTTTTT	CSVGSYRPGQGNEKLFF
NA	15	TRBJ1-3	TRBV20-1	many	TGCAGTGCGGAAGTCTCAGGGTCAGCGGGAAACACCATATATTTT	CSAEVSGSAGNTIYF
NA	11	TRBJ2-7	TRBV14	many	TGTGCCAGCAGCGCAACGCACGAGCAGTACTTC	CASSATHEQYF
NA	14	TRBJ1-1	TRBV12-3/TRBV12-4	many	TGTGCCAGCAGTTCCCAGGGACCGGGCACTGAAGCTTTCTTT	CASSSQGPGTEAFF
NA	15	TRBJ2-1	TRBV5-1	many	TGCGCCAGCAGCTTGGTCCAGGATGCCTACAATGAGCAGTTCTTC	CASSLVQDAYNEQFF
TRBD2	12	TRBJ2-5	TRBV19	few	TGTGCCAGTAGCGGGGGGGGAGAGACCCAGTACTTC	CASSGGGETQYF
TRBD1	12	TRBJ2-7	TRBV27	NA	TGTGCCAGCAGCAGGGGGTGGGACGAGCAGTACTTC	CASSRGWDEQYF
NA	11	TRBJ1-1	TRBV20-1	many	TGCAGTGCTAGGTTGGCTGCCGAAGCTTTCTTT	CSARLAAEAFF
TRBD1	18	TRBJ1-6	TRBV5-1	many	TGCGCCAGCAGCTCCGGACAGGGGGCGCTAACCTATAATTCACCCCTCCACTTT	CASSSGQGALTYNSPLHF
NA	12	TRBJ2-7	TRBV29-1	many	TGCAGCGTTGGCGGGACAGTCTACGAGCAGTACTTC	CSVGGTVYEQYF
NA	13	TRBJ1-1	TRBV28	many	TGTGCCAGCAGTTTGTTCCGGGACGGTGAAGCTTTCTTT	CASSLFRDGEAFF
TRBD2	15	TRBJ2-5	TRBV5-4	few	TGTGCCAGCAGCTCGATACTAGCGGGTCAAGAGACCCAGTACTTC	CASSSILAGQETQYF
NA	14	TRBJ2-2	TRBV10-1	many	TGCGCCAGCAGTCATGCAGGGATCGGCGGGGAGCTGTTTTTT	CASSHAGIGGELFF
NA	14	TRBJ1-1	TRBV12-3/TRBV12-4	many	TGTGCCAGCAGTCCGGCACAGTTGAACACTGAAGCTTTCTTT	CASSPAQLNTEAFF
NA	16	TRBJ2-6	TRBV5-1	many	TGCGCCAGCAGCACAGGGTCTAGCTCTGGGGCCAACGTCCTGACTTTC	CASSTGSSSGANVLTF
TRBD2	13	TRBJ2-1	TRBV20-1	many	TGCAGTGCTAGAAAGCGGGGGTACAATGAGCAGTTCTTC	CSARKRGYNEQFF
NA	17	TRBJ2-5	TRBV20-1	many	TGCAGTGCTACCGCTGCTGGGATGGGGGGCCATCAAGAGACCCAGTACTTC	CSATAAGMGGHQETQYF
NA	15	TRBJ1-1	TRBV19	NA	TGTGCCAGTGAACCAAGGGGTGGACAAAACACTGAAGCTTTCTTT	CASEPRGGQNTEAFF
NA	12	TRBJ2-1	TRBV6-2/TRBV6-3	few	TGTGCCAGCAGCATCGGGACGTTAAAGCAGTTCTTC	CASSIGTLKQFF
NA	12	TRBJ1-1	TRBV5-1	many	TGCGCCAGCAGCCTACTGGGAACCGAAGCTTTCTTT	CASSLLGTEAFF